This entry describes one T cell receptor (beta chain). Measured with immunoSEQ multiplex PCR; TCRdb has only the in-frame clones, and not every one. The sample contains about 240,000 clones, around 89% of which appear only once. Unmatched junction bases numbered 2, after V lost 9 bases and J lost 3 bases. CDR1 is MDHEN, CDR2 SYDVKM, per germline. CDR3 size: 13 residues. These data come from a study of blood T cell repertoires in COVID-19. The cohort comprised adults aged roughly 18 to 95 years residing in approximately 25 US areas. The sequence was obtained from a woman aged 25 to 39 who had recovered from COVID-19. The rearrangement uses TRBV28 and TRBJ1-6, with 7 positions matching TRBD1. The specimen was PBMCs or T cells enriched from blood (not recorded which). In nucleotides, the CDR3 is TGTGCCAGTTGGGACAGCTATAATTCACCCCTCCACTTT. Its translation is CASWDSYNSPLHF.